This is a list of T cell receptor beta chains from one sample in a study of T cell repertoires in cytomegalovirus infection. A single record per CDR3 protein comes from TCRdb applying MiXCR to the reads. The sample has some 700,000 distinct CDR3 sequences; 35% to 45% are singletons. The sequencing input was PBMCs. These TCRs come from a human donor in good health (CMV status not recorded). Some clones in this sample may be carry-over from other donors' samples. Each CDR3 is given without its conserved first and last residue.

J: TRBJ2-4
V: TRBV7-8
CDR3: ASSFAMGAKNIQY

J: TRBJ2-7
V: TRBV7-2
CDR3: AGSSILGGLAGFLVEQY

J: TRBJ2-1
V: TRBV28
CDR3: ASSFGGRARDEQF

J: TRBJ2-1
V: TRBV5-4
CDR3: ATQKGGEVIYNEQF

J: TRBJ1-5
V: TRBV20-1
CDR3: SADGQGSQPQH

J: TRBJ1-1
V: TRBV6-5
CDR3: ASTGYSEAF

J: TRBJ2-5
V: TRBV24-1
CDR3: ATSDADGPQETQY

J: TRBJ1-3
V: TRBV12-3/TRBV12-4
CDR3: ASRHLGRAGNTIY

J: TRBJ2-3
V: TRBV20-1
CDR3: SATPLRGSGGDTQY

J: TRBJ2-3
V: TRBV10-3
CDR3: AISEPQSQGVDTQY

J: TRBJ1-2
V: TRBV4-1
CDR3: ASSQVFISLDYGYT

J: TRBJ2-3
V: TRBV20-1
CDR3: SDRAGGAGDTQY

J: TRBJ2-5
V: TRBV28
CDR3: ASSSLSSGKETQY

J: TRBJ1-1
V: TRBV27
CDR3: ANSLSKGWGAEAF

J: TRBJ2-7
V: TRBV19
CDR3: ASSIVNNYYEQY

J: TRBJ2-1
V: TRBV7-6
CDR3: ASRPSEGGVYNEQF

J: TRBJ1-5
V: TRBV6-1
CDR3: ASSERTNQPQH

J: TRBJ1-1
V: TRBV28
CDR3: ASYKQRRQRMNTEAF

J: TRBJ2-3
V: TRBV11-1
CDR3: ASRERDRLSTDTQY

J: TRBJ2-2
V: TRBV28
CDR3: ASSELNRVNTGELF

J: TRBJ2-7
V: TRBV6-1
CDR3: ASTDERAVPYEQY

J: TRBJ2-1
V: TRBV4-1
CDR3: ASSQEPSGSYNEQF

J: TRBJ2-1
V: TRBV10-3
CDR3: AISGRTSGTGGSYNEQF

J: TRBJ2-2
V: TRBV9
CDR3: ASSLWISTGELF

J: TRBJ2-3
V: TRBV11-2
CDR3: ASSLYGEQGSEDTQY

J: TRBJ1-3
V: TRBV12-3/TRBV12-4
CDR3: ASNAQGAQGTGNTIY

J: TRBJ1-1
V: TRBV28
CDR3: ASRLHRAKNTEAF

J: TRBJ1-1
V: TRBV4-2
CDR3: ASSLTDLLMNTEAF

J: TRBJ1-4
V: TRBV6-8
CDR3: ASSYSSGQGNEKLF

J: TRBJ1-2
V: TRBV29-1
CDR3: SVEALGRGLDGYT

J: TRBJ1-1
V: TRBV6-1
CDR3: ASPLTDNTEAF

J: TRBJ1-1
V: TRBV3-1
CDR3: ASSQVGGGKSEAF

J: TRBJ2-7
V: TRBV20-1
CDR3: SAREAQNTYEQY

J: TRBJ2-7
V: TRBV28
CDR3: ATSGAERSYEQY

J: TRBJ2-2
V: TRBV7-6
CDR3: ASSWGLGQANTGELF

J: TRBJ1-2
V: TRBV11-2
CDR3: ASSLGGRGRSGYT

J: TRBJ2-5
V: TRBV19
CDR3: ASSIEMKETQY